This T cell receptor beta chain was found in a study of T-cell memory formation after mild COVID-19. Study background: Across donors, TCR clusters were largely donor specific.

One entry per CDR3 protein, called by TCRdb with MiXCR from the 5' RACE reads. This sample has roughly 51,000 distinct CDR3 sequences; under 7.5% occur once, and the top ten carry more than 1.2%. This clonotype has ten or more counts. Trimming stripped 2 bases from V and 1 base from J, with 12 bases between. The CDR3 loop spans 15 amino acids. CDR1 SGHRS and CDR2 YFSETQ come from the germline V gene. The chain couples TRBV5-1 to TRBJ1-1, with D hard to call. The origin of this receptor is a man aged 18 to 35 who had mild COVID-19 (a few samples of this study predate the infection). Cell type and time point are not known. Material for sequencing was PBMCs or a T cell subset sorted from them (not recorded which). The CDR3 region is CASSFEAQKNTEAFF. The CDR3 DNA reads TGCGCCAGCAGCTTTGAAGCACAAAAGAACACTGAAGCTTTCTTT.